One sample yielded the 6 T cell receptor beta chains listed below, sequenced in a study of shared clonotypes between healthy human individuals. Libraries were prepared by immunoSEQ multiplex PCR; TCRdb keeps only in-frame clonotypes and omits some of them. The data contain 550,000 to 800,000 clones, around 90% of them singletons. Sequenced sample: memory CD8+ T cells from PBMCs. Subset described: CD45RO+ cells pooled with CCR7-negative TemRA cells. The receptors were sampled from a man younger than 35 in good health. Some clones in this sample may be carry-over from other donors' samples.

As to this clone: Other DNA sequences within the sample encode an identical CDR3. The chain employs TRBV9 and TRBJ2-7, with 9 bases lining up with TRBD1. This CDR3 region has 14 residues. Trimming removed 3 bases from V and 2 bases from J; junction bases left unmatched: 3. Germline V gene data show CDR1 as SGDLS and CDR2 as YYNGEE. This CDR3 reads CASSGRDRAYEQYF. The CDR3 DNA reads as TGTGCCAGCAGCGGAAGGGACAGGGCCTACGAGCAGTACTTC. The full variable domain, rest sourced from reference TRBV9 and TRBJ2-7, is DSGVTQTPKHLITATGQRVTLRCSPRSGDLSVYWYQQSLDQGLQFLIQYYNGEERAKGNILERFSAQQFPDLHSELNLSSLELGDSALYFCASSGRDRAYEQYFGPGTRLTVT.

The gene calls are TRBV7-3 and TRBJ2-7; D may be TRBD2 (5 bases). Trimming shortened V by 3 bases and J by 3 bases, and 12 bases separated the two germline ends. The CDR3 runs 14 residues. Looked up from germline, CDR1 is SGHTA and CDR2 is FQGTGA. The CDR3 region has the DNA TGTGCCAGCAGCTTCTTGGACTCCTGCTACGAGCAGTACTTC. Its translation is CASSFLDSCYEQYF.

The V gene is TRBV7-2, the J gene TRBJ1-1; D is uncertain. V lost 2 bases and J lost 6, with 4 bases in between. The length of the CDR3 is 11 residues. The germline V gene encodes CDR1 SGHTA and CDR2 FQGNSA. CDR3 region: CASSLHSEAFF. CDR3 sequence (DNA): TGTGCCAGCAGCTTACATTCTGAAGCTTTCTTT.

DNA for the CDR3: TGTGCCAGCAGTGCAGTCCGGGAGGCAAGCACCCCCTATGGCTACACCTTC. Its translation is CASSAVREASTPYGYTF. V usage is TRBV28 and J usage is TRBJ1-2; the D is unclear. The germline V gene encodes CDR1 MDHEN and CDR2 SYDVKM. V gave up 5 bases and J gave up 4 bases, with 23 bases separating them. The length of the CDR3 is 17 residues.

A note on this clone: The same CDR3 can be traced to other DNA sequences in this sample. This chain joins TRBV9 and TRBJ2-5; TRBD1 or TRBD2 may be the D gene (6 bases each). V dropped 2 bases and J dropped 2 bases, with 13 bases sitting between them. The CDR3 contains 15 residues. Germline V CDR1 and CDR2: SGDLS, YYNGEE. In nucleotides, the CDR3 is TGTGCCAGCAGCGTGTCAGGAGGGGGGCAAGAGACCCAGTACTTC. As protein: CASSVSGGGQETQYF.

The chain uses TRBV11-2 and TRBJ2-5, with D tentatively TRBD2 (5 bases). Germline V gene sequence: CDR1 SGHAT, CDR2 FQNNGV. This CDR3 spans 16 amino acids. V was pared by 1 base and J by 5 bases, with 17 bases between. CDR3 sequence reads: CASSLAVRELRETQYF. DNA of the CDR3: TGTGCCAGCAGCTTAGCTGTTAGGGAGTTGCGGGAGACCCAGTACTTC.